The TCR beta chain under discussion was sequenced for a study of cytomegalovirus exposure and HLA in healthy donors. For the study at large: The early release's HLA-typed donors yielded approximately 85 million unique TCRs. Findings and limits, study-wide: Sequencing had likely introduced a cluster of highly shared sequence variants as an artifact. The classifier was said to identify cytomegalovirus status with high specificity and sensitivity.

PCR primers comprised 60 Vbeta and 13 Jbeta primers. Methods used by the authors: An analysis that came later counted roughly 87 million unique TCR beta chains, around 10 million shared. Generated by immunoSEQ multiplex PCR, the TCRdb table keeps only in-frame clones and is missing some. Clone size and V and J calls were adopted from that table, with D and trimming inferred from the DNA. The profile shows about 140,000 clones, 88% of them singletons. The germline gives CDR1 SEHNR, CDR2 FQNEAQ (reference sequence). The CDR3 loop spans 15 amino acids. Note on this clone: As yet, its antigen is unknown. The junction departs from germline at one end; a sequencing error may be responsible.

The rearrangement links TRBV7-9 to TRBJ2-2; D is unresolved. Sequences were obtained from PBMCs. The sequence came from a woman aged 40 to 50 in good health and CMV-seronegative. CDR3 in amino acids: CSSSLSPGNTGELFF. As DNA, the CDR3 is TGTTCCAGCAGCTTATCCCCAGGGAACACCGGGGAGCTGTTTTTT.